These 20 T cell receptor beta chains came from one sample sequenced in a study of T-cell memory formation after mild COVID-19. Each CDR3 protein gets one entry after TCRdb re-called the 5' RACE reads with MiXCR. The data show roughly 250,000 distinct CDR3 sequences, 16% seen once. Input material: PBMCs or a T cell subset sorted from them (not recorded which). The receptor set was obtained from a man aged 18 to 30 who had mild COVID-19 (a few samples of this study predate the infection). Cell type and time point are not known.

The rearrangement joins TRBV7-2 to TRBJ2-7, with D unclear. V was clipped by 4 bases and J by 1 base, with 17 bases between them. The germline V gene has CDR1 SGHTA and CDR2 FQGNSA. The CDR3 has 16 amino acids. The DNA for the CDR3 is TGTGCCAGCAGCTGGGTGGGCTCAACCGCTTCCTACGAGCAGTACTTC. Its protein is CASSWVGSTASYEQYF.

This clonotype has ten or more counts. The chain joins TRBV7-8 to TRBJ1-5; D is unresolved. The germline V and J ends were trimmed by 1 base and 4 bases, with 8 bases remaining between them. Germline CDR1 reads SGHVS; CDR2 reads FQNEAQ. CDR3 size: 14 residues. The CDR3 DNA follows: TGTGCCAGCAGCTTAGGCAGCCGTAATCAGCCCCAGCATTTT. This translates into CASSLGSRNQPQHF.

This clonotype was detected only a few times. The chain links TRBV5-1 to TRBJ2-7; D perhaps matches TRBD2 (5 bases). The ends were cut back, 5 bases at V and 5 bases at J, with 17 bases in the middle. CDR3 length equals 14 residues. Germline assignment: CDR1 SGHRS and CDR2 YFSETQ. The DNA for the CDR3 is TGCGCCAGCAGGGCCGGGGAAATTAGTAACGAGCAGTACTTC. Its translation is CASRAGEISNEQYF.

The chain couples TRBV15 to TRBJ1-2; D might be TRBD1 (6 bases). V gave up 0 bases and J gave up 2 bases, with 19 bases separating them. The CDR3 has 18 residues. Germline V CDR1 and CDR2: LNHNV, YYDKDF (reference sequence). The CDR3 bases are TGTGCCACCAGCAGAGAGAAAGGGGGGCGCTCCGGGAACTATGGCTACACCTTC. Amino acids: CATSREKGGRSGNYGYTF.

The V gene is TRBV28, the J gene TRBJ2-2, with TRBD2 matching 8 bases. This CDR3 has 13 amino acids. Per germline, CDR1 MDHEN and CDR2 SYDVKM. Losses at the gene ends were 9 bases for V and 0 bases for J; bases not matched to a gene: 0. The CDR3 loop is CASSGTNTGELFF. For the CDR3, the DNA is TGTGCCAGTAGCGGGACGAACACCGGGGAGCTGTTTTTT. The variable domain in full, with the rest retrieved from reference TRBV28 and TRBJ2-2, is DVKVTQSSRYLVKRTGEKVFLECVQDMDHENMFWYRQDPGLGLRLIYFSYDVKMKEKGDIPEGYSVSREKKERFSLILESASTNQTSMYLCASSGTNTGELFFGEGSRLTVL.

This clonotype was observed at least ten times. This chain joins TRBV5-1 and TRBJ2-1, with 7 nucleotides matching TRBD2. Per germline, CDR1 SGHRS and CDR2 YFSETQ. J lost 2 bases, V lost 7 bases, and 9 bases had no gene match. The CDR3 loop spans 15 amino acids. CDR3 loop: CASSSGGGAYNEQFF. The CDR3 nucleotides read TGCGCCAGCTCATCTGGGGGGGGTGCCTACAATGAGCAGTTCTTC.

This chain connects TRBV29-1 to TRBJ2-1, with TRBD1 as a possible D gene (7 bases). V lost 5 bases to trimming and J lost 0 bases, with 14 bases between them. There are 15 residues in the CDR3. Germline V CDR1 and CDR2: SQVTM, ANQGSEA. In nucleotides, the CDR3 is TGCAGCGTTCCTCAGGGGGGCAGCTCCTACAATGAGCAGTTCTTC. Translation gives CSVPQGGSSYNEQFF.

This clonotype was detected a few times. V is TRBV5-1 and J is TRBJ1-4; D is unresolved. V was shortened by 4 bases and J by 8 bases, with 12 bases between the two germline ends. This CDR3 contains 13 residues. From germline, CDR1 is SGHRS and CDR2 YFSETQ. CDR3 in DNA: TGCGCCAGCAGCAGGGTCGGCAGGGAAAAACTGTTTTTT. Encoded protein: CASSRVGREKLFF.

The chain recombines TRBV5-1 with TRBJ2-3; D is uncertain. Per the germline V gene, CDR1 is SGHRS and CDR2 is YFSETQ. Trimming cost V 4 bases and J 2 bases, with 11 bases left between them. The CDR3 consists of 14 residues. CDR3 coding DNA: TGCGCCAGCAGCCCGGGCAAACCCACAGATACGCAGTATTTT. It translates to CASSPGKPTDTQYF.

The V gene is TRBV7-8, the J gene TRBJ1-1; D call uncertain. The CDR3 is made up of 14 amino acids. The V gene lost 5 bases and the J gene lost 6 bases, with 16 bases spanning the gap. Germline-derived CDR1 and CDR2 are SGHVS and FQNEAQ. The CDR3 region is CASSVDAGGAEAFF. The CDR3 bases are TGTGCCAGCAGCGTGGACGCCGGTGGGGCTGAAGCTTTCTTT.

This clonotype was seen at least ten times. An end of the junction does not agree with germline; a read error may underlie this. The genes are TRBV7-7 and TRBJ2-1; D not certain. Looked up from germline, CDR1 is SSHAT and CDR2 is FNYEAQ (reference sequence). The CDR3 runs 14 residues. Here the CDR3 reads CASSLEGTYNEQFF. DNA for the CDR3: TGTGCTAGCAGCTTAGAAGGTACCTACAATGAGCAGTTCTTC.

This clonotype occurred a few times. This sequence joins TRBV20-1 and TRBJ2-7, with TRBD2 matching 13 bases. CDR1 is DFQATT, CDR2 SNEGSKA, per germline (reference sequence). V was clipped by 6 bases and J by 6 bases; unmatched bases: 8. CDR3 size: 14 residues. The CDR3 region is CSAPTSGGAGEQYV. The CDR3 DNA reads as TGCAGTGCACCTACTAGCGGGGGGGCCGGCGAGCAGTACGTC.

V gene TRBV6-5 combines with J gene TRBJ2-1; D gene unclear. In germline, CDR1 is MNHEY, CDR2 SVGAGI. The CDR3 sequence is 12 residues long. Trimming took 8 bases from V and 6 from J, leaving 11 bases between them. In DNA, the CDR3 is TGTGCCAGCCTAGGTCTTCGCAATGAGCAGTTCTTC. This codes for CASLGLRNEQFF.

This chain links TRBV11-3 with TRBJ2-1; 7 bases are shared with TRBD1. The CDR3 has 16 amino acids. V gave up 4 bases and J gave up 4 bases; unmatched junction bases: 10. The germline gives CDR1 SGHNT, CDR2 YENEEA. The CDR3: CASSSQGDPLYNEQFF. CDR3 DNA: TGTGCCAGCAGCTCTCAGGGGGACCCGCTATACAATGAGCAGTTCTTC.

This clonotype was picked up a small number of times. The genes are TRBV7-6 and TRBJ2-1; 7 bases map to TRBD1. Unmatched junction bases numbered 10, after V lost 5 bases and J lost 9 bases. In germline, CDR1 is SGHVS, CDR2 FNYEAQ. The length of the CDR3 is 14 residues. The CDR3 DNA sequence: TGTGCCAGCAGCCGGGACAGCCCTACCCCTGAGCAGTTCTTC. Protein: CASSRDSPTPEQFF.

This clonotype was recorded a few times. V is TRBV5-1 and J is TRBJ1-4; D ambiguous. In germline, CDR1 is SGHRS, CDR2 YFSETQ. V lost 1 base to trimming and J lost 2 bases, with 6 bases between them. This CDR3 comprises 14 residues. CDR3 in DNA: TGCGCCAGCAGCTTGCTGTCGACTAATGAAAAACTGTTTTTT. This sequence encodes CASSLLSTNEKLFF.

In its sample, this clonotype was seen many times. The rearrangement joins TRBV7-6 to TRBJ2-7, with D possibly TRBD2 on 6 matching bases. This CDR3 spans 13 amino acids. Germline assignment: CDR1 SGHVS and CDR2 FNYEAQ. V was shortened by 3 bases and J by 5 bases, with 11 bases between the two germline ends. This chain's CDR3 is CASSLGLTDEQYV. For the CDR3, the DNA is TGTGCCAGCAGCTTGGGACTTACCGACGAGCAGTACGTC.

The CDR3 coding sequence is TGTGCCAGCAGCTACAGTAGCAATCAGCCCCAGCATTTT. Protein product: CASSYSSNQPQHF. The chain employs TRBV7-9 and TRBJ1-5; D unclear. This CDR3 contains 13 residues. Germline V CDR1 and CDR2: SEHNR, FQNEAQ (reference sequence). V lost 4 bases and J lost 0, with 4 bases in between. Using reference TRBV7-9 and TRBJ1-5 for the parts outside the CDR3, the full variable domain is DTGVSQNPRHKITKRGQNVTFRCDPISEHNRLYWYRQTLGQGPEFLTYFQNEAQLEKSRLLSDRFSAERPKGSFSTLEIQRTEQGDSAMYLCASSYSSNQPQHFGDGTRLSIL.

The CDR3 region is CSASGNTGNTIYF. CDR3 nucleotides: TGCAGTGCTTCAGGGAACACTGGAAACACCATATATTTT. The rearrangement uses TRBV20-1 and TRBJ1-3; D might be TRBD1 (5 bases). Trimming took 5 bases from V and 2 from J, leaving 10 bases between them. CDR1 and CDR2 from the germline V gene are DFQATT and SNEGSKA (reference sequence). This CDR3 spans 13 amino acids.

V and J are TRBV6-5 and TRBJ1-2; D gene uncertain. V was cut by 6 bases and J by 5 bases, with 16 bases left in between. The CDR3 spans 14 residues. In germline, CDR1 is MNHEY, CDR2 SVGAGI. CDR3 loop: CASREGGRSYGYTF. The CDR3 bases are TGTGCCAGCAGGGAGGGAGGCAGGAGTTATGGCTACACCTTC.